These T cell receptor beta chains were read from a single sample in a study of shared T cell receptors in the human thymus. Using immunoSEQ multiplex PCR, the repertoire was profiled, and TCRdb retains in-frame clones only, with some absent. The top ten clones hold over 0.008% of a sample with some 720,000 clones, around 87% of them seen once. Separately, the same data were catalogued under a study of human thymus T cells.

Sequences were obtained from thymocytes. These receptors were obtained from a boy under two years old with a congenital heart defect. CDR3s include the opening cysteine and the closing phenylalanine or tryptophan. Fields, in order: V gene, clone size, D gene, J gene, CDR3 protein, CDR3 DNA. The D gene is left open where the match is weak. Size tells how often a clone was seen (once, few, many) or the class of an expanded clone, and some rows leave it out.

TRBV5-4	.	TRBD1	TRBJ2-5	CASSLVNRDRVQETQYF	TGTGCCAGCAGCTTGGTGAACCGGGACAGGGTCCAAGAGACCCAGTACTTC
TRBV4-1	.	.	TRBJ2-1	CASSQDDLGLAPHNEQFF	TGCGCCAGCAGCCAAGATGATCTGGGGCTCGCCCCCCACAATGAGCAGTTCTTC
TRBV29-1	.	TRBD2	TRBJ2-7	CSVSSEAGGNSYEQYF	TGCAGCGTTTCGTCCGAGGCGGGAGGGAACTCCTACGAGCAGTACTTC
TRBV5-1	.	TRBD2	TRBJ2-5	CASSPGTSGKKTQYF	TGCGCCAGCAGCCCTGGGACTAGCGGGAAGAAGACCCAGTACTTC
TRBV2	.	TRBD2	TRBJ2-7	CASSGLARSYEQYF	TGTGCCAGCTCGGGACTAGCGCGATCCTACGAGCAGTACTTC
TRBV28	few	.	TRBJ2-3	CASSSSQRADTQYF	TGTGCCAGCAGTTCCTCTCAGAGGGCAGATACGCAGTATTTT
TRBV7-3	.	TRBD1	TRBJ1-2	CASSLPDRPAGYTF	TGTGCCAGCAGCCTACCGGACAGGCCGGCTGGCTACACCTTC
TRBV6-5	.	TRBD1	TRBJ1-1	CASSYSTGGSTEAFF	TGTGCCAGCAGTTACTCGACAGGGGGCAGTACTGAAGCTTTCTTT
TRBV10-3	.	TRBD2	TRBJ2-5	CAISGGSGNPETQYF	TGTGCCATCAGTGGGGGTAGCGGGAATCCCGAGACCCAGTACTTC
TRBV29-1	.	.	TRBJ1-1	CSVGELYDRGNTEAFF	TGCAGCGTTGGAGAGTTGTATGATCGGGGGAACACTGAAGCTTTCTTT
TRBV11-3	.	.	TRBJ2-1	CASSLWGGAAGNEQFF	TGTGCCAGCAGCCTGTGGGGGGGGGCTGCGGGCAATGAGCAGTTCTTC
TRBV11-2	.	TRBD2	TRBJ2-6	CASSHGLAGSSGANVLTF	TGTGCCAGCAGCCACGGACTAGCGGGCTCCTCTGGGGCCAACGTCCTGACTTTC
TRBV6-5	.	.	TRBJ2-7	CASSYVDSSYEQYF	TGTGCCAGCAGTTACGTGGACAGTTCCTACGAGCAGTACTTC
TRBV12-5	.	.	TRBJ2-7	CASGFGQRVPYEQYF	TGTGCTAGTGGTTTCGGACAGAGAGTTCCCTACGAGCAGTACTTC
TRBV19	.	.	TRBJ1-1	CASKPSFGGEAFF	TGTGCCAGTAAGCCCTCCTTCGGGGGTGAAGCTTTCTTT